These 2 T cell receptor beta chains were all obtained from the same sample, sequenced in a study of blood T cell repertoires in COVID-19. Method: immunoSEQ multiplex PCR; TCRdb's copy keeps in-frame clones and lacks some. The sample shows 85,000 to 100,000 clones, 86% of them seen only once. Specimen: peripheral blood. The receptor set was obtained from a man aged 55-75 years with acute or convalescent COVID-19.

This chain uses TRBV30 with TRBJ1-1, with a tentative D call TRBD1 (5 bases). The CDR3 covers 14 residues. Germline V gene sequence: CDR1 GTSNPN, CDR2 SVGIG (reference sequence). V lost 3 bases and J 1 base, leaving 12 bases between the germline ends. The CDR3 DNA sequence: TGTGCCTGGAGGTCAAGGGGAGGGAACACTGAAGCTTTCTTT. Amino acids: CAWRSRGGNTEAFF.

The CDR3 is CASSIGRVNTGELFF. The DNA for the CDR3 is TGTGCCAGTAGTATCGGTCGAGTGAACACCGGGGAGCTGTTTTTT. The chain links TRBV19 to TRBJ2-2; D remains unclear. The germline gives CDR1 LNHDA, CDR2 SQIVND (reference sequence). This CDR3 contains 15 residues. V was pared by 3 bases and J by 1 base, with 9 bases between.